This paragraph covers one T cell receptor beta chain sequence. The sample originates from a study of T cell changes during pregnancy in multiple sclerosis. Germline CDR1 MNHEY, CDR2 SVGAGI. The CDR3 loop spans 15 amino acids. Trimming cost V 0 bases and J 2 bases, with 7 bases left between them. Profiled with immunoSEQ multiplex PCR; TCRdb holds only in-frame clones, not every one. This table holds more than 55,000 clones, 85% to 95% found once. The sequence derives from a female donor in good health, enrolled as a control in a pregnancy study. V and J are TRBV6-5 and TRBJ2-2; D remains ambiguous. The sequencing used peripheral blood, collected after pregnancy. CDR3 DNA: TGTGCCAGCAGTTACTCGAAACACAACACCGGGGAGCTGTTTTTT. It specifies CASSYSKHNTGELFF.